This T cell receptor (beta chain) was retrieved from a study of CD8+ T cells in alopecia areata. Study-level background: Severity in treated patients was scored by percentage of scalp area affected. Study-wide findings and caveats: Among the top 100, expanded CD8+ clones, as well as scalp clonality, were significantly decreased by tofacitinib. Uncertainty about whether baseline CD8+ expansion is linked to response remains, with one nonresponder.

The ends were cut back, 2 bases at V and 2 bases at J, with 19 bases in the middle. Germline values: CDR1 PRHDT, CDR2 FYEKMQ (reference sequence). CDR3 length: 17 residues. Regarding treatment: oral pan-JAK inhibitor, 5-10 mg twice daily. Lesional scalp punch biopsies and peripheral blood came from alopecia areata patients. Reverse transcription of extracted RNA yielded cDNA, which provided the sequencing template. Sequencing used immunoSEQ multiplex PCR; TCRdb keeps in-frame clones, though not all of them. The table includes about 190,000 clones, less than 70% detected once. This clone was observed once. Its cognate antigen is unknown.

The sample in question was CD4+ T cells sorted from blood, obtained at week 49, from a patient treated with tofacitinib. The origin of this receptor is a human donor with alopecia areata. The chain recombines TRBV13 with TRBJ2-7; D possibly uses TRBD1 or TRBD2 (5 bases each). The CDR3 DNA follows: TGTGCCAGCAGCTTATCCGTCTCAGGTGGGGGTACCTACGAGCAGTACTTC. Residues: CASSLSVSGGGTYEQYF.